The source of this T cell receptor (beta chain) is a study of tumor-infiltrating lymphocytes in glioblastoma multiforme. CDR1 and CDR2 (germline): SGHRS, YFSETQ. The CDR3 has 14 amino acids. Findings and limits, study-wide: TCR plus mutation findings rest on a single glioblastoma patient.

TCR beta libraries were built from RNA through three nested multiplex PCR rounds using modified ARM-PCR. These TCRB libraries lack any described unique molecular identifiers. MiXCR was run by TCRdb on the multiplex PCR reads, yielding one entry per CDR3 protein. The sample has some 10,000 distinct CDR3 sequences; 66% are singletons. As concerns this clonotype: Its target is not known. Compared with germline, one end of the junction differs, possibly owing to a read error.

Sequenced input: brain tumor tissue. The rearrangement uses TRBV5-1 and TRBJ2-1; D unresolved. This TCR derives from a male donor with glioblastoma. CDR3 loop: CASSPYSSHNEQFF. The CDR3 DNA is TGCGCCAGCAGCCCATACAGCTCCCACAATGAGCAGTTCTTC.